A selection of T cell receptor beta chains follows, all from one sample in a study of CD4 T cells in relation to SARS-CoV-2 and coronaviruses. These receptors have no identified antigens. The protocol was immunoSEQ multiplex PCR, while the TCRdb copy is restricted to in-frame clones and leaves out a portion. There are some 19,000 clones in the sample; 77% occur only once, and 20% to 30% lies in the top ten. What was sequenced was CD4+ T cells from PBMCs, cultured in vitro. These TCRs come from a human donor in good health. Each CDR3 is given with its conserved first and last residue. The D gene is left open where the match is weak. A row's size may be missing; if present it is once, few, many or a size class.

CDR3: CASSSREGLEQYF
DNA: TGTGCCAGCAGTTCACGGGAGGGCCTCGAGCAGTACTTC
J: TRBJ2-7
D: TRBD2
V: TRBV27
size: few

CDR3: CASSPTMIGELFF
DNA: TGTGCCAGCAGCCCGACTATGATCGGGGAGCTGTTTTTT
J: TRBJ2-2
D: -
V: TRBV12-3/TRBV12-4
size: -

CDR3: CASRDRALAGTDTQYF
DNA: TGTGCCAGCCGGGACAGGGCACTAGCGGGCACAGATACGCAGTATTTT
J: TRBJ2-3
D: -
V: TRBV19
size: -

CDR3: CAWSGTGHQPQHF
DNA: TGTGCCTGGAGTGGGACAGGGCATCAGCCCCAGCATTTT
J: TRBJ1-5
D: TRBD1
V: TRBV30
size: -

CDR3: CASREGTANFGEKLFF
DNA: TGCGCCAGCAGGGAGGGGACAGCGAATTTTGGGGAAAAACTGTTTTTT
J: TRBJ1-4
D: TRBD1
V: TRBV5-1
size: -

CDR3: CASSHGQSPEAFF
DNA: TGTGCCAGCAGCCACGGACAAAGCCCTGAAGCTTTCTTT
J: TRBJ1-1
D: -
V: TRBV5-6
size: -

CDR3: CASTRWGRDNSPLHF
DNA: TGTGCCAGCACCCGTTGGGGACGTGATAATTCACCCCTCCACTTT
J: TRBJ1-6
D: -
V: TRBV7-2
size: -

CDR3: CASSIRTTNTGELFF
DNA: TGTGCCAGCAGTATAAGGACAACGAACACCGGGGAGCTGTTTTTT
J: TRBJ2-2
D: -
V: TRBV6-5
size: few

CDR3: CASSFRGGDTGELFF
DNA: TGCGCCAGCAGCTTTCGGGGAGGGGACACCGGGGAGCTGTTTTTT
J: TRBJ2-2
D: TRBD2
V: TRBV5-1
size: -

CDR3: CASSPSGQFLGAFF
DNA: TGTGCCAGCAGTCCCTCCGGGCAGTTCCTCGGAGCTTTCTTT
J: TRBJ1-1
D: -
V: TRBV6-6
size: -

CDR3: CATSHDPTGEQYF
DNA: TGTGCCACTTCACACGACCCCACGGGGGAGCAGTACTTC
J: TRBJ2-7
D: -
V: TRBV27
size: -

CDR3: CSVALGGTDTQYF
DNA: TGCAGCGTTGCCCTGGGAGGCACAGATACGCAGTATTTT
J: TRBJ2-3
D: -
V: TRBV29-1
size: -

CDR3: CAWSVQSETQYF
DNA: TGTGCCTGGAGTGTACAGTCGGAGACCCAGTACTTC
J: TRBJ2-5
D: -
V: TRBV30
size: few

CDR3: CASSYLGGGTEAFF
DNA: TGTGCCAGCAGTTACCTTGGGGGGGGTACTGAAGCTTTCTTT
J: TRBJ1-1
D: -
V: TRBV6-2/TRBV6-3
size: -

CDR3: CASSPPFVYMNTEAFF
DNA: TGTGCCAGCAGCCCCCCCTTTGTCTACATGAACACTGAAGCTTTCTTT
J: TRBJ1-1
D: -
V: TRBV6-2/TRBV6-3
size: -

CDR3: CASSSTPGNTEAFF
DNA: TGTGCCAGCAGCTCTACCCCTGGTAACACTGAAGCTTTCTTT
J: TRBJ1-1
D: -
V: TRBV11-3
size: -

CDR3: CASSLAGRNEQFF
DNA: TGTGCCAGCAGCTTAGCGGGGCGGAATGAGCAGTTCTTC
J: TRBJ2-1
D: -
V: TRBV11-2
size: -

CDR3: CASSVAQRPYEQYF
DNA: TGTGCCAGCAGCGTAGCCCAGCGCCCCTACGAGCAGTACTTC
J: TRBJ2-7
D: -
V: TRBV9
size: few

CDR3: CASSLDGASGNTIYF
DNA: TGCGCCAGCAGCTTGGATGGGGCTTCTGGAAACACCATATATTTT
J: TRBJ1-3
D: -
V: TRBV5-1
size: -

CDR3: CASSVAELYNEQFF
DNA: TGTGCCAGCAGCGTAGCGGAGCTATACAATGAGCAGTTCTTC
J: TRBJ2-1
D: -
V: TRBV2
size: -

CDR3: CAISRTDTDPNYGYTF
DNA: TGTGCCATCAGCAGGACAGATACCGACCCTAACTATGGCTACACCTTC
J: TRBJ1-2
D: -
V: TRBV10-3
size: -

CDR3: CASSLGPGRNSPLHF
DNA: TGTGCCAGCTCACTGGGTCCAGGGAGGAATTCACCCCTCCACTTT
J: TRBJ1-6
D: -
V: TRBV18
size: -